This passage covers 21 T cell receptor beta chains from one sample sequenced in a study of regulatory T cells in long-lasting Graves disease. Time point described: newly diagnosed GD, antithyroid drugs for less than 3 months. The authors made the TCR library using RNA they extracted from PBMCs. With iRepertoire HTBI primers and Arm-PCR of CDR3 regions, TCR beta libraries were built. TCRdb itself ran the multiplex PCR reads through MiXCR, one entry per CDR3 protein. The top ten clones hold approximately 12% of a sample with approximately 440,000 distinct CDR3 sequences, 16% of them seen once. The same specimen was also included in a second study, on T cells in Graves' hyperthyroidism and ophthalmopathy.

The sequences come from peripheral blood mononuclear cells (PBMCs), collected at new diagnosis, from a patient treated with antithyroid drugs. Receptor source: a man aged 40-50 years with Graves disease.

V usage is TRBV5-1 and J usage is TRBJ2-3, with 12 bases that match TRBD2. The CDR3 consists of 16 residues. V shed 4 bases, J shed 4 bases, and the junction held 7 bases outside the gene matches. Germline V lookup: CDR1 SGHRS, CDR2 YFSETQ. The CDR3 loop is CASSVTSGSGADTQYF. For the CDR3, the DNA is TGCGCCAGCAGCGTGACTAGCGGGAGTGGAGCAGATACGCAGTATTTT.

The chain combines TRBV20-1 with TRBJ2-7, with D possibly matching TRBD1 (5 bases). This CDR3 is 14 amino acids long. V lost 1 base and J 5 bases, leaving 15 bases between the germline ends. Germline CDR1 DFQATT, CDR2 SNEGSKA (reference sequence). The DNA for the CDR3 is TGCAGTGCTAGAGGGGGCTATAAAATCCACGAGCAGTACTTC. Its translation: CSARGGYKIHEQYF.

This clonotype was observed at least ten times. The CDR3 DNA is TGTGCCAGCAGCCTCACTACTAACACTGAAGCTTTCTTT. Amino acid sequence: CASSLTTNTEAFF. The chain couples TRBV28 to TRBJ1-1; D is unclear. The CDR3 runs to 13 residues. Deletions cut 6 bases from V and 2 bases from J, with 10 bases between. From germline, CDR1 is MDHEN and CDR2 SYDVKM.

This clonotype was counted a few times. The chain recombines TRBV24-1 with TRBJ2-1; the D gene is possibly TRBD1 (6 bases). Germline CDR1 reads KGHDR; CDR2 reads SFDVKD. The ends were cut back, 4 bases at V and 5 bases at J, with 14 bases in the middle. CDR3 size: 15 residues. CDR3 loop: CATSETGQSNNEQFF. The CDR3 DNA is TGTGCCACCAGTGAAACCGGACAGTCGAACAATGAGCAGTTCTTC.

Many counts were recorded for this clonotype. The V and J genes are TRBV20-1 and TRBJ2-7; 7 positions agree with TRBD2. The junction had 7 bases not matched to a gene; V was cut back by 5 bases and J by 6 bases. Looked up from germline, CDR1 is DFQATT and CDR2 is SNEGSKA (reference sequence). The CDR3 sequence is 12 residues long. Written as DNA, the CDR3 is TGCAGTGCTGCCCGACTAGCCCGCGAGCAGTACTTC. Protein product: CSAARLAREQYF.

The CDR3 DNA reads TGCGCCAGCAGCCAAGATCTATCAAGGAAAGGCTACACCTTC. Translating it yields CASSQDLSRKGYTF. This chain uses TRBV4-1 with TRBJ1-2; D is unresolved. Trimming took off 0 bases at V and 8 bases at J, with 13 bases between the two ends. This CDR3 is 14 amino acids long. The germline V gene has CDR1 MGHRA and CDR2 YSYEKL.

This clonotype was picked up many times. The DNA of the CDR3 is TGCGCCAGCAGCTTTACTTTGGATACGCAGTATTTT. It yields the protein CASSFTLDTQYF. The chain combines TRBV5-1 with TRBJ2-3; D ambiguous. From germline, CDR1 is SGHRS and CDR2 YFSETQ. The CDR3 loop spans 12 amino acids. Deletions cut 2 bases from V and 6 bases from J, with 7 bases between. The variable domain in full, with the rest retrieved from reference TRBV5-1 and TRBJ2-3, is KAGVTQTPRYLIKTRGQQVTLSCSPISGHRSVSWYQQTPGQGLQFLFEYFSETQRNKGNFPGRFSGRQFSNSRSEMNVSTLELGDSALYLCASSFTLDTQYFGPGTRLTVL.

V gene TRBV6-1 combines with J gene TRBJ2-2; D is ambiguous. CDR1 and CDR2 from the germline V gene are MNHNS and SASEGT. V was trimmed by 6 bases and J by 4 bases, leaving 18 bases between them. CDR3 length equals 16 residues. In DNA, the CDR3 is TGTGCCAGCAGCCCCTGGGTGGCGACCGGCACCGGGGAGCTGTTTTTT. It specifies CASSPWVATGTGELFF.

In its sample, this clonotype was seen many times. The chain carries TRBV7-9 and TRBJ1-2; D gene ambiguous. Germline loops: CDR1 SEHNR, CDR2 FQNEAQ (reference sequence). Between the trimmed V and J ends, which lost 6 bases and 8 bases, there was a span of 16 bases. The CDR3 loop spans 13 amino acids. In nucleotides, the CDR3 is TGTGCCAGCAGGCCAGCAGTACCGGACGGCTACACCTTC. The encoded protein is CASRPAVPDGYTF.

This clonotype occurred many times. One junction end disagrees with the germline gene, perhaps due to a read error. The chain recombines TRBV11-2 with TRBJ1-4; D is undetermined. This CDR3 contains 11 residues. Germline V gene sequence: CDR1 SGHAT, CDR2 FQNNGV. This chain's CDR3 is CASSHYEELFF. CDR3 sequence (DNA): TGTGCCAGCAGCCATTATGAAGAACTGTTTTTT.

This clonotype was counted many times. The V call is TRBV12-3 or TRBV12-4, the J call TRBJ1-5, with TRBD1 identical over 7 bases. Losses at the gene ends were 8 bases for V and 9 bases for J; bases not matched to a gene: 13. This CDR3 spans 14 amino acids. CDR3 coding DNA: TGTGCCAGCGGAAATACAGGGGTAGTTTGGCCCCAGCATTTT. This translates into CASGNTGVVWPQHF.

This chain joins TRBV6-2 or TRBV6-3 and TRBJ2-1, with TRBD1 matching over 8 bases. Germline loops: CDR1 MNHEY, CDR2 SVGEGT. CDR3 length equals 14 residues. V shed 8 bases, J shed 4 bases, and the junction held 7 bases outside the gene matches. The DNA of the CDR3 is TGTGCCAGCCATCAGGGGGCCTCATACAATGAGCAGTTCTTC. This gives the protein CASHQGASYNEQFF.

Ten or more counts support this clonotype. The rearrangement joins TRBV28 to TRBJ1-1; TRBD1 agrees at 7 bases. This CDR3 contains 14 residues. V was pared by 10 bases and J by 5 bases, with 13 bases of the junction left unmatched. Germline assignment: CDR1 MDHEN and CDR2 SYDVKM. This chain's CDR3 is CAIGRTGSETEAFF. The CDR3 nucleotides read TGTGCCATCGGGAGGACAGGCTCAGAAACTGAAGCTTTCTTT.

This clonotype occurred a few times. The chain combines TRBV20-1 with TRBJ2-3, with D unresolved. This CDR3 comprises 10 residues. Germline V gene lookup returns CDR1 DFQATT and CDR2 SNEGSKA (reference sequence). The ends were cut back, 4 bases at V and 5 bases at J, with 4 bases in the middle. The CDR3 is CSATRDTQYF. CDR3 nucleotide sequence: TGCAGTGCTACACGAGATACGCAGTATTTT.

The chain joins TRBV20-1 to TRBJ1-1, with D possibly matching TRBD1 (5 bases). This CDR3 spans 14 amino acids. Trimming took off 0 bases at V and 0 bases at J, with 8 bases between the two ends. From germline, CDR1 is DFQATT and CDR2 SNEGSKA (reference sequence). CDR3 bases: TGCAGTGCTAGAGAAAGGGGTATGAACACTGAAGCTTTCTTT. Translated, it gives CSARERGMNTEAFF.

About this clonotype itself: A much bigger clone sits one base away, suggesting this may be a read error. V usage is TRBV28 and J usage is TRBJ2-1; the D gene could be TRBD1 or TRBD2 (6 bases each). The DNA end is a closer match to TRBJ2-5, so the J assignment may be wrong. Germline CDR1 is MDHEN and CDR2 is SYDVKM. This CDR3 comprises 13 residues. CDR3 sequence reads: CASRPAGGEAQYF. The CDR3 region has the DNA TGTGCCAGCAGGCCTGCCGGGGGCGAGGCCCAGTACTTC.

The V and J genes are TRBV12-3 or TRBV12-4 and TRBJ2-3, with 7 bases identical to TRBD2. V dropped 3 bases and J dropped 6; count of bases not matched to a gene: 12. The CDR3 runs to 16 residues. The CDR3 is CASSFGASGSRDTQYF. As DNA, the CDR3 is TGTGCCAGCAGTTTTGGGGCTAGCGGTAGTAGGGATACGCAGTATTTT.

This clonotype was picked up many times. The CDR3 reads CASSLVGQGYSPLHF. The CDR3 DNA reads as TGTGCCAGCAGCTTAGTGGGACAGGGGTATTCACCCCTCCACTTT. The chain employs TRBV7-8 and TRBJ1-6, with 10 nucleotides matching TRBD1. The CDR3 length is 15 residues. Germline V gene lookup returns CDR1 SGHVS and CDR2 FQNEAQ. J gave up 8 bases and V 1 base, and 2 bases lay outside the gene matches.

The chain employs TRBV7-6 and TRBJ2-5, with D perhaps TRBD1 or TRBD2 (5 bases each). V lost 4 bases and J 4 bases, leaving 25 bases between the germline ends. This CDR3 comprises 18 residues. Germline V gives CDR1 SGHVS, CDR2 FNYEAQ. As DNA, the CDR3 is TGTGCCAGCAGCTCTAGTAGAGGGCCAGGGAGCTGGTCAGAGACCCAGTACTTC. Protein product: CASSSSRGPGSWSETQYF.

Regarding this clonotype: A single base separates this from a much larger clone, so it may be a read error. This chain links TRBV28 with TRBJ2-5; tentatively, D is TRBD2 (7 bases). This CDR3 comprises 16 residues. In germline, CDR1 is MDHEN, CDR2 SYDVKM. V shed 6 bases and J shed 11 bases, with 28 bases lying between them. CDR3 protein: CASRRGGGDFYNEQYF. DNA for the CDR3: TGTGCCAGCAGACGAGGGGGAGGGGATTTCTACAATGAGCAGTACTTC.

The CDR3 DNA sequence: TGTGCCAGCAGTGGAGTAAGGGGGGGGAACACCGGGGAGCTGTTTTTT. Protein product: CASSGVRGGNTGELFF. The chain links TRBV12-3 or TRBV12-4 to TRBJ2-2, with D possibly being TRBD2 (7 bases). The CDR3 contains 16 residues. With 5 bases removed from V and 1 base from J, the gap between germline ends came to 14 bases.